Presented here are 26 T cell receptor beta chains from one specimen sequenced in a study of control samples from healthy donors and cancer patients. Repertoires were generated with immunoSEQ multiplex PCR, while TCRdb's copy carries only in-frame clones and drops some. The sample lists roughly 130,000 clones, over 85% occurring once. Sequencing was performed on blood. Source of these receptors: a man aged 25-45 years in good health.

The chain combines TRBV28 with TRBJ1-1; D possibly corresponds to TRBD1 (6 bases). CDR3 size: 14 residues. Germline V gene data show CDR1 as MDHEN and CDR2 as SYDVKM. V was trimmed by 5 bases and J by 6 bases, leaving 16 bases between them. The CDR3 is CASSPYREAPEAFF. The CDR3 nucleotides are TGTGCCAGCAGTCCCTACAGGGAAGCCCCTGAAGCTTTCTTT.

The V call is TRBV30, the J call TRBJ2-5, with TRBD1 as a possible D gene (6 bases). From germline, CDR1 is GTSNPN and CDR2 SVGIG (reference sequence). CDR3 size: 12 residues. V shed 1 base and J shed 4 bases, with 7 bases lying between them. The CDR3 protein is CAWSEQGETQYF. The CDR3 DNA sequence: TGTGCCTGGAGTGAACAGGGAGAGACCCAGTACTTC.

The genes are TRBV4-1 and TRBJ1-2; TRBD1 aligns across 8 bases. This CDR3 has 16 residues. Germline loops: CDR1 MGHRA, CDR2 YSYEKL. V shed 6 bases and J 3 bases; nucleotides not matched to a gene: 12. The DNA for the CDR3 is TGCGCCAGCAGTCCTCCGGACAGGGCCCCCTACTATGGCTACACCTTC. Protein product: CASSPPDRAPYYGYTF.

The rearrangement uses TRBV30 and TRBJ2-2, with no clear D. The V and J ends lost 0 bases and 7 bases respectively, with 6 bases between them. The CDR3 is 12 amino acids. Germline-derived CDR1 and CDR2 are GTSNPN and SVGIG (reference sequence). The CDR3 protein is CAWSVPFGELFF. The CDR3 DNA sequence: TGTGCCTGGAGTGTACCTTTCGGGGAGCTGTTTTTT. Full variable domain (rest looked up from reference TRBV30 and TRBJ2-2): SQTIHQWPATLVQPVGSPLSLECTVEGTSNPNLYWYRQAAGRGLQLLFYSVGIGQISSEVPQNLSASRPQDRQFILSSKKLLLSDSGFYLCAWSVPFGELFFGEGSRLTVL.

The chain has TRBV19 and TRBJ1-5, with D possibly matching TRBD1 (5 bases). CDR3 size: 15 residues. CDR1 and CDR2 from the germline V gene are LNHDA and SQIVND (reference sequence). Trimming took 3 bases from V and 0 from J, leaving 9 bases between them. The DNA for the CDR3 is TGTGCCAGTAGTATTGGGGGTTATAGCAATCAGCCCCAGCATTTT. It is translated as CASSIGGYSNQPQHF.

The genes are TRBV28 and TRBJ2-2, with D possibly TRBD2 on 6 matching bases. The CDR3 is 18 amino acids. CDR1 MDHEN and CDR2 SYDVKM come from the germline V gene. V lost 2 bases and J 4 bases, leaving 20 bases between the germline ends. The CDR3 sequence is CASSLGGFQLQSTGELFF. CDR3 nucleotide sequence: TGTGCCAGCAGTTTAGGAGGGTTCCAACTTCAAAGCACCGGGGAGCTGTTTTTT.

This clone was recorded only once. The chain carries TRBV19 and TRBJ2-7; possibly TRBD1 or TRBD2 for D (5 bases each). The CDR3 is 16 residues long. V lost 0 bases, J lost 0 bases, and 12 bases lay in between. Germline V gives CDR1 LNHDA, CDR2 SQIVND (reference sequence). DNA of the CDR3: TGTGCCAGTAGTATAGATGTAGCAGGGAGCTCCTACGAGCAGTACTTC. Translated, it gives CASSIDVAGSSYEQYF. The full variable domain, its missing parts supplied by reference TRBV19 and TRBJ2-7, is DGGITQSPKYLFRKEGQNVTLSCEQNLNHDAMYWYRQDPGQGLRLIYYSQIVNDFQKGDIAEGYSVSREKKESFPLTVTSAQKNPTAFYLCASSIDVAGSSYEQYFGPGTRLTVT.

The V and J genes are TRBV7-9 and TRBJ2-2; the D gene is possibly TRBD1 (6 bases). Per germline, CDR1 SEHNR and CDR2 FQNEAQ (reference sequence). The CDR3 has 19 amino acids. V was cut by 5 bases and J by 4 bases, with 26 bases left in between. CDR3 sequence (DNA): TGTGCCAGCAGCGAGCAGCGGCCAGGGGAGACGAACAGCACCGGGGAGCTGTTTTTT. Translated, it gives CASSEQRPGETNSTGELFF.

The chain carries TRBV7-3 and TRBJ2-3; weak D call: TRBD2 (6 bases). The CDR3 runs 14 residues. CDR1 and CDR2 from the germline V gene are SGHTA and FQGTGA. Trimming took 5 bases from V and 4 from J, leaving 13 bases between them. The CDR3 DNA is TGTGCCAGCAGCAAGACTAGTCCCCCAGATACGCAGTATTTT. Its translation: CASSKTSPPDTQYF.

This clone has just one count. The V call is TRBV11-2, the J call TRBJ1-1, with 9 bases identical to TRBD1. Germline-derived CDR1 and CDR2 are SGHAT and FQNNGV. The V segment lost 5 bases and the J segment 6 bases; nucleotides outside the gene matches: 19. The CDR3 sequence is 18 residues long. CDR3 DNA: TGTGCCAGCAGCCTAGGTTGGACAGGGGCGGCGGGACTCTCTGAAGCTTTCTTT. Translation: CASSLGWTGAAGLSEAFF.

The chain recombines TRBV27 with TRBJ1-2; 7 bases are a match to TRBD1. The V segment lost 3 bases and the J segment 5 bases; nucleotides outside the gene matches: 9. The CDR3 is 15 residues long. CDR1 and CDR2 (germline): MNHEY, SMNVEV (reference sequence). The CDR3 sequence: CASSLGRDRVYGYTF. CDR3 nucleotide sequence: TGTGCCAGCAGTTTGGGGCGAGACAGGGTGTATGGCTACACCTTC.

V is TRBV28 and J is TRBJ2-7; TRBD2 matches 11 bases. The V segment lost 7 bases and the J segment 0 bases; nucleotides outside the gene matches: 8. Germline V gene lookup returns CDR1 MDHEN and CDR2 SYDVKM. The CDR3 runs to 16 residues. The CDR3 bases are TGTGCCAGCACCCCGGGACTAGCGGCAAGCTCCTACGAGCAGTACTTC. Translated: CASTPGLAASSYEQYF.

V and J are TRBV27 and TRBJ1-6; D remains ambiguous. The CDR3 is made up of 13 amino acids. V was trimmed by 3 bases and J by 10 bases, leaving 10 bases between them. Germline V gene lookup returns CDR1 MNHEY and CDR2 SMNVEV (reference sequence). The CDR3 DNA is TGTGCCAGCAGTTTCCGTATTGGATCACCCCTCCACTTT. Its translation: CASSFRIGSPLHF.

This clone was seen a few times. The chain uses TRBV29-1 and TRBJ2-3; possibly TRBD2 for D (5 bases). The CDR3 contains 14 residues. With 4 bases removed from V and 1 base from J, the gap between germline ends came to 12 bases. Germline loops: CDR1 SQVTM, CDR2 ANQGSEA. The CDR3 sequence: CSVGRSGRTDTQYF. CDR3 nucleotides: TGCAGCGTTGGGAGGTCAGGTCGCACAGATACGCAGTATTTT.

The genes are TRBV5-4 and TRBJ1-2; unclear D gene. V was cut by 0 bases and J by 0 bases, with 9 bases left in between. The CDR3 length is 15 residues. Germline CDR1 SGHNT, CDR2 YYREEE (reference sequence). The CDR3 loop is CASSLGLTSNYGYTF. For the CDR3, the DNA is TGTGCCAGCAGCTTGGGTTTAACCTCTAACTATGGCTACACCTTC.

J is TRBJ2-7 and V is TRBV13, with TRBD2 matching 8 bases. Germline values: CDR1 PRHDT, CDR2 FYEKMQ (reference sequence). This CDR3 is 13 amino acids long. V lost 5 bases and J lost 2; bases outside the gene matches: 2. This CDR3 is CASSPGLAYEQYF. The CDR3 bases are TGTGCCAGCAGCCCGGGACTAGCCTACGAGCAGTACTTC.

V usage is TRBV28 and J usage is TRBJ1-2; D gene ambiguous. This CDR3 comprises 14 residues. Trimming removed 4 bases from V and 0 bases from J, with 9 bases in between. Germline CDR1 MDHEN, CDR2 SYDVKM. The DNA for the CDR3 is TGTGCCAGCAGTTACCCGATCACTAACTATGGCTACACCTTC. This gives the protein CASSYPITNYGYTF.

Turning to this clone: The junction and the germline gene differ at one end; a read error may be behind it. The V and J genes are TRBV6-2 or TRBV6-3 and TRBJ2-5; TRBD2 is a possible D gene (6 bases). The CDR3 runs to 15 residues. Per germline, CDR1 MNHEY and CDR2 SVGEGT. CDR3 sequence (DNA): TGTGCCAGCAGTTACCGGGAGACCAACCAAGAGGCCCAGTACTTC. Its protein product is CASSYRETNQEAQYF.

The table lists this clone with a count of one. The gene calls are TRBV11-2 and TRBJ2-2; D remains unclear. Trimming took 1 base from V and 1 from J, leaving 10 bases between them. This CDR3 has 16 residues. Germline CDR1 SGHAT, CDR2 FQNNGV. CDR3 in amino acids: CASSLGVTWNTGELFF. DNA of the CDR3: TGTGCCAGCAGCTTAGGGGTGACTTGGAACACCGGGGAGCTGTTTTTT.

This chain links TRBV10-2 with TRBJ1-1; no reliable D call. Trimming cost V 2 bases and J 1 base, with 11 bases left between them. CDR1 is WSHSY and CDR2 is SAAADI in the germline V gene. This CDR3 has 15 residues. For the CDR3, the DNA is TGCGCCAGCAGTGAGGGGCTCCACTGGAACACTGAAGCTTTCTTT. This translates into CASSEGLHWNTEAFF.

This clone was picked up one time. The genes are TRBV5-6 and TRBJ1-2; D not resolved. Germline CDR1 is SGHDT and CDR2 is YYEEEE. V dropped 4 bases and J dropped 4 bases, with 14 bases sitting between them. The CDR3 covers 14 residues. CDR3 region: CASSLQTYGYGYTF. CDR3 sequence (DNA): TGTGCCAGCAGCCTGCAGACATACGGCTATGGCTACACCTTC.

This chain joins TRBV4-3 and TRBJ2-7; 9 bases are a match to TRBD2. From germline, CDR1 is LGHNA and CDR2 YSLEER. V lost 0 bases, J lost 4 bases, and 4 bases stayed unmatched. The CDR3 runs 15 residues. Here the CDR3 DNA reads TGCGCCAGCAGCCAAGATCCCAGCGGGGGGTACGAGCAGTACTTC. Its translation: CASSQDPSGGYEQYF.

CDR3 loop: CASSTLAGGGNEQFF. CDR3 in DNA: TGTGCCAGTAGTACCCTAGCGGGGGGTGGAAATGAGCAGTTCTTC. The rearrangement links TRBV19 to TRBJ2-1; TRBD2 agrees at 11 bases. J was trimmed by 7 bases and V by 4 bases; bases with no gene match: 6. Germline V gives CDR1 LNHDA, CDR2 SQIVND (reference sequence). The CDR3 covers 15 residues.

This clone was seen once. The chain employs TRBV19 and TRBJ2-1, with TRBD1 as a possible D gene (6 bases). This CDR3 region has 21 residues. Per germline, CDR1 LNHDA and CDR2 SQIVND (reference sequence). Trimming took off 0 bases at V and 0 bases at J, with 24 bases between the two ends. Written as DNA, the CDR3 is TGTGCCAGTAGTATAGATCTAGGCAGGGGCGTATATTCCAGCTCCTACAATGAGCAGTTCTTC. Translation: CASSIDLGRGVYSSSYNEQFF.

The chain combines TRBV5-1 with TRBJ1-2; D call uncertain. Looked up from germline, CDR1 is SGHRS and CDR2 is YFSETQ. The CDR3 consists of 14 residues. The V end lost 0 bases, the J end lost 4 bases, and 10 bases lay between the germline ends. CDR3 bases: TGCGCCAGCAGCTTGGATGCGGAGCTCTATGGCTACACCTTC. This encodes CASSLDAELYGYTF. Full variable domain (outside the CDR3, taken from reference TRBV5-1 and TRBJ1-2): KAGVTQTPRYLIKTRGQQVTLSCSPISGHRSVSWYQQTPGQGLQFLFEYFSETQRNKGNFPGRFSGRQFSNSRSEMNVSTLELGDSALYLCASSLDAELYGYTFGSGTRLTVV.

The chain joins TRBV7-9 to TRBJ2-7; D may be TRBD1 (5 bases). The germline gives CDR1 SEHNR, CDR2 FQNEAQ (reference sequence). CDR3 length: 15 amino acids. V lost 4 bases and J 3 bases, leaving 16 bases between the germline ends. CDR3 sequence reads: CASSSLDTTDYEQYF. The CDR3 DNA follows: TGTGCCAGCAGCTCGCTGGACACTACCGACTACGAGCAGTACTTC.